This TCR beta chain comes out of a study of cytomegalovirus exposure and HLA in healthy donors. Study conclusions and caveats: A later analysis linked a missense DCLRE1C variant to TCR beta V- and J-gene trimming. In a later analysis, donors in an Asian-associated ancestry cluster reportedly had fewer N-insertions in productive TCRs than the cohort mean. For most TCR beta V segments, an earlier analysis put the productive rate at about 90% or about 30% of the time. A cluster of highly shared sequence variants was likely a sequencing artifact.

The primer mix had 60 Vbeta and 13 Jbeta primers. Data came from immunoSEQ multiplex PCR; TCRdb stores just in-frame clones and leaves some out. The data hold some 120,000 clones, with roughly 78% observed a single time. As for this clone: The antigen is undetermined.

This CDR3 contains 14 residues. The V and J ends lost 1 base and 6 bases respectively, with 10 bases between them. Germline V gene sequence: CDR1 WNHNN, CDR2 SYGVQD (reference sequence). J is TRBJ2-1 and V is TRBV10-1, with D perhaps TRBD2 (6 bases). The source of this sequence is a male donor in good health and CMV-seronegative. The sample consisted of PBMCs. CDR3: CASSEWRGRNEQFF. CDR3 DNA: TGCGCCAGCAGTGAGTGGAGGGGCCGCAATGAGCAGTTCTTC.